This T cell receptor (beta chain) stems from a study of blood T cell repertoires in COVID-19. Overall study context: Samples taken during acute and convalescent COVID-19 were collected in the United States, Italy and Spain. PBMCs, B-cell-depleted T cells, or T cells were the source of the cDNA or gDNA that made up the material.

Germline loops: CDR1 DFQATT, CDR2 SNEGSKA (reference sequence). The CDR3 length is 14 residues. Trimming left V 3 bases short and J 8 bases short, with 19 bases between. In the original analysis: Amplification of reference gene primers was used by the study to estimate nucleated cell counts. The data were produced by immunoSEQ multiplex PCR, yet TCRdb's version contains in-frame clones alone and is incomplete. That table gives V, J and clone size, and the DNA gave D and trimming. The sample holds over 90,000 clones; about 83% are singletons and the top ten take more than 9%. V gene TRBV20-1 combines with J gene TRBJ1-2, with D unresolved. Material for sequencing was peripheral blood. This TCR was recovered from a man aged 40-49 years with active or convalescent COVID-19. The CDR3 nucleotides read TGCAGTGCTAGTCAGTTTTTGTCAGTTGGCGGCTACACCTTC. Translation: CSASQFLSVGGYTF.